This is a list of T cell receptor beta chains from one sample in a study of T cells in Graves' hyperthyroidism and ophthalmopathy. TCRdb reprocessed the multiplex PCR reads with MiXCR, giving one entry per CDR3 protein. This sample yields 250,000 to 300,000 distinct CDR3 sequences, of which about 14% are seen a single time; 6.5% to 10% belongs to the top ten. The sequenced sample consisted of blood. The receptors were gathered from a woman aged 25 to 39 with Graves' hyperthyroidism that later progressed to Graves' ophthalmopathy. The CDR3 runs from the conserved cysteine through the conserved F or W. The D gene is left open where the match is weak. The size of a clone is reported for some rows only, either as once, few or many, or as a class for expanded clones.

v_gene: TRBV7-2
abundance: many
j_gene: TRBJ2-5
d_gene: .
CDR3aa: CASSLAGNQETQYF
CDR3nt: TGTGCCAGCAGCTTAGCGGGGAACCAAGAGACCCAGTACTTC

v_gene: TRBV7-2
abundance: many
j_gene: TRBJ1-6
d_gene: .
CDR3aa: CASSLILRPGDSPLHF
CDR3nt: TGTGCCAGCAGCTTAATATTAAGGCCTGGCGATTCACCCCTCCACTTT

v_gene: TRBV7-6
abundance: many
j_gene: TRBJ1-2
d_gene: TRBD1
CDR3aa: CASSLEDRVYTF
CDR3nt: TGTGCCAGCAGCTTAGAAGACAGGGTTTACACCTTC

v_gene: TRBV7-8
abundance: many
j_gene: TRBJ2-6
d_gene: .
CDR3aa: CASAQAGANVLTF
CDR3nt: TGTGCCAGCGCGCAGGCTGGGGCCAACGTCCTGACTTTC

v_gene: TRBV11-3
abundance: .
j_gene: TRBJ2-1
d_gene: .
CDR3aa: CASSLAPGSNEQFF
CDR3nt: TGTGCCAGCAGCTTAGCCCCCGGGTCCAATGAGCAGTTCTTC

v_gene: TRBV2
abundance: many
j_gene: TRBJ1-6
d_gene: TRBD1
CDR3aa: CASCRQGNNSPLHF
CDR3nt: TGTGCCAGCTGCAGACAGGGAAATAATTCACCCCTCCACTTT

v_gene: TRBV10-3
abundance: .
j_gene: TRBJ2-7
d_gene: .
CDR3aa: CAITVKEGPRNEQYF
CDR3nt: TGTGCCATCACCGTCAAAGAAGGCCCCCGGAACGAGCAGTACTTC

v_gene: TRBV27
abundance: many
j_gene: TRBJ2-1
d_gene: TRBD1
CDR3aa: CASSPSDRNYNEQFF
CDR3nt: TGTGCCAGCAGTCCATCGGACAGGAACTACAATGAGCAGTTCTTC

v_gene: TRBV6-2/TRBV6-3
abundance: medium-sized
j_gene: TRBJ2-7
d_gene: .
CDR3aa: CASSYGWSYEQYF
CDR3nt: TGTGCCAGCAGTTATGGCTGGTCCTACGAGCAGTACTTC

v_gene: TRBV28
abundance: many
j_gene: TRBJ2-2
d_gene: .
CDR3aa: CASSLQPTGELFF
CDR3nt: TGTGCCAGCAGTTTACAGCCCACCGGGGAGCTGTTTTTT

v_gene: TRBV6-1
abundance: many
j_gene: TRBJ1-5
d_gene: TRBD1
CDR3aa: CASGGTGSGNQPQHF
CDR3nt: TGTGCCAGCGGAGGGACAGGGAGCGGCAATCAGCCCCAGCATTTT

v_gene: TRBV7-2
abundance: .
j_gene: TRBJ2-5
d_gene: TRBD2
CDR3aa: CASHRASGREETQYF
CDR3nt: TGTGCCAGCCACCGGGCGAGCGGGAGAGAGGAGACCCAGTACTTC

v_gene: TRBV13
abundance: many
j_gene: TRBJ2-7
d_gene: .
CDR3aa: CASSVDQHSYEQYF
CDR3nt: TGTGCCAGCAGCGTTGACCAGCATTCCTACGAGCAGTACTTC

v_gene: TRBV30
abundance: many
j_gene: TRBJ2-1
d_gene: .
CDR3aa: CAWRDYNEQFF
CDR3nt: TGTGCCTGGAGGGATTACAATGAGCAGTTCTTC

v_gene: TRBV13
abundance: many
j_gene: TRBJ2-2
d_gene: .
CDR3aa: CASSWWDSPSGELFF
CDR3nt: TGTGCCAGCAGCTGGTGGGACTCCCCATCCGGGGAGCTGTTTTTT

v_gene: TRBV7-2
abundance: many
j_gene: TRBJ2-7
d_gene: .
CDR3aa: CASRGTEFLHEQYF
CDR3nt: TGTGCCAGCAGGGGGACCGAATTCCTCCACGAGCAGTACTTC

v_gene: TRBV2
abundance: .
j_gene: TRBJ2-3
d_gene: .
CDR3aa: CASRKGGGTDTQYF
CDR3nt: TGTGCCAGCAGAAAGGGGGGTGGCACAGATACGCAGTATTTT

v_gene: TRBV6-2/TRBV6-3
abundance: many
j_gene: TRBJ2-1
d_gene: TRBD2
CDR3aa: CASSYARLAGVNVEQFF
CDR3nt: TGTGCCAGCAGTTACGCGAGGCTAGCGGGAGTAAATGTTGAGCAGTTCTTC

v_gene: TRBV18
abundance: .
j_gene: TRBJ1-1
d_gene: .
CDR3aa: CASSPRRDNEAFF
CDR3nt: TGTGCCAGCTCACCAAGACGGGACAATGAAGCTTTCTTT

v_gene: TRBV2
abundance: many
j_gene: TRBJ1-2
d_gene: .
CDR3aa: CASTSEAVYTF
CDR3nt: TGTGCCAGCACTTCAGAAGCGGTCTACACCTTC

v_gene: TRBV6-2/TRBV6-3
abundance: many
j_gene: TRBJ2-7
d_gene: .
CDR3aa: CASSRAQAYEQYF
CDR3nt: TGTGCCAGCAGTAGGGCCCAGGCCTACGAGCAGTACTTC

v_gene: TRBV12-3/TRBV12-4
abundance: many
j_gene: TRBJ2-5
d_gene: TRBD2
CDR3aa: CASSFGTSGETQYF
CDR3nt: TGTGCCAGCAGTTTTGGGACTAGCGGGGAGACCCAGTACTTC

v_gene: TRBV28
abundance: many
j_gene: TRBJ2-2
d_gene: .
CDR3aa: CATITGGADTGELFF
CDR3nt: TGTGCCACCATTACTGGGGGGGCCGACACCGGGGAGCTGTTTTTT